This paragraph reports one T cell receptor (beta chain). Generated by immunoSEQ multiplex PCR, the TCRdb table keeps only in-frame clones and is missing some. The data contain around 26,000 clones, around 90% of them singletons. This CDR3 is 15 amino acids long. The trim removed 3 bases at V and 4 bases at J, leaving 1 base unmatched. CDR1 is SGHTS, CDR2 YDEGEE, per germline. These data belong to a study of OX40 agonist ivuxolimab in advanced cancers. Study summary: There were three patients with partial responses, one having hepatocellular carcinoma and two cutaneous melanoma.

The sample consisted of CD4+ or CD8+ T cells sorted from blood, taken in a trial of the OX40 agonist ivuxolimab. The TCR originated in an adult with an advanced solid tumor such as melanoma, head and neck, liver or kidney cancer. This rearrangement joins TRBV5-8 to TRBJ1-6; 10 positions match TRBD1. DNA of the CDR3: TGTGCCAGCAGCTGGGGACAGGGGTATAATTCACCCCTCCACTTT. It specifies CASSWGQGYNSPLHF.